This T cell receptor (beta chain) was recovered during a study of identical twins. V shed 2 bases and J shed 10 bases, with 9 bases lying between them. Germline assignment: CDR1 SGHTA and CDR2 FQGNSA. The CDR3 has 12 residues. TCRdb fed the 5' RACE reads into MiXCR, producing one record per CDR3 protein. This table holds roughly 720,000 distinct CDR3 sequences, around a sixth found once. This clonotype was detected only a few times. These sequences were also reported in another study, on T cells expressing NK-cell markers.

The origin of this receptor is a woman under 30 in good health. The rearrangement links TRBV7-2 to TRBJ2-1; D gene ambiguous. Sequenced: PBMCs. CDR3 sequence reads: CASSLIRVEQFF. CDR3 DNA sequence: TGTGCCAGCAGCTTAATCAGAGTCGAGCAGTTCTTC. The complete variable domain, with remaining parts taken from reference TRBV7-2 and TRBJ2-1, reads GAGVSQSPSNKVTEKGKDVELRCDPISGHTALYWYRQSLGQGLEFLIYFQGNSAPDKSGLPSDRFSAERTGGSVSTLTIQRTQQEDSAVYLCASSLIRVEQFFGPGTRLTVL.